The clone carrying this TCR beta chain was seen only once. This sample was taken from a study of technical replicates of blood from a handful of donors. Libraries were prepared by immunoSEQ multiplex PCR; TCRdb keeps only in-frame clonotypes and omits some of them. This table has approximately 78,000 clones, nearly 97% appearing once. The sequencing sample was made of T cells isolated from PBMCs. The source of this sequence is a human donor in good health.

DNA for the CDR3: TGCGCCAGCAGCTGGGGACTAGCGGGGGGGCCTAGCTACAATGAGCAGTTCTTC. Residues: CASSWGLAGGPSYNEQFF. The genes are TRBV5-1 and TRBJ2-1; 16 bases line up with TRBD2. V shed 3 bases and J 3 bases; nucleotides not matched to a gene: 6. Germline V gene sequence: CDR1 SGHRS, CDR2 YFSETQ. This CDR3 has 18 amino acids.